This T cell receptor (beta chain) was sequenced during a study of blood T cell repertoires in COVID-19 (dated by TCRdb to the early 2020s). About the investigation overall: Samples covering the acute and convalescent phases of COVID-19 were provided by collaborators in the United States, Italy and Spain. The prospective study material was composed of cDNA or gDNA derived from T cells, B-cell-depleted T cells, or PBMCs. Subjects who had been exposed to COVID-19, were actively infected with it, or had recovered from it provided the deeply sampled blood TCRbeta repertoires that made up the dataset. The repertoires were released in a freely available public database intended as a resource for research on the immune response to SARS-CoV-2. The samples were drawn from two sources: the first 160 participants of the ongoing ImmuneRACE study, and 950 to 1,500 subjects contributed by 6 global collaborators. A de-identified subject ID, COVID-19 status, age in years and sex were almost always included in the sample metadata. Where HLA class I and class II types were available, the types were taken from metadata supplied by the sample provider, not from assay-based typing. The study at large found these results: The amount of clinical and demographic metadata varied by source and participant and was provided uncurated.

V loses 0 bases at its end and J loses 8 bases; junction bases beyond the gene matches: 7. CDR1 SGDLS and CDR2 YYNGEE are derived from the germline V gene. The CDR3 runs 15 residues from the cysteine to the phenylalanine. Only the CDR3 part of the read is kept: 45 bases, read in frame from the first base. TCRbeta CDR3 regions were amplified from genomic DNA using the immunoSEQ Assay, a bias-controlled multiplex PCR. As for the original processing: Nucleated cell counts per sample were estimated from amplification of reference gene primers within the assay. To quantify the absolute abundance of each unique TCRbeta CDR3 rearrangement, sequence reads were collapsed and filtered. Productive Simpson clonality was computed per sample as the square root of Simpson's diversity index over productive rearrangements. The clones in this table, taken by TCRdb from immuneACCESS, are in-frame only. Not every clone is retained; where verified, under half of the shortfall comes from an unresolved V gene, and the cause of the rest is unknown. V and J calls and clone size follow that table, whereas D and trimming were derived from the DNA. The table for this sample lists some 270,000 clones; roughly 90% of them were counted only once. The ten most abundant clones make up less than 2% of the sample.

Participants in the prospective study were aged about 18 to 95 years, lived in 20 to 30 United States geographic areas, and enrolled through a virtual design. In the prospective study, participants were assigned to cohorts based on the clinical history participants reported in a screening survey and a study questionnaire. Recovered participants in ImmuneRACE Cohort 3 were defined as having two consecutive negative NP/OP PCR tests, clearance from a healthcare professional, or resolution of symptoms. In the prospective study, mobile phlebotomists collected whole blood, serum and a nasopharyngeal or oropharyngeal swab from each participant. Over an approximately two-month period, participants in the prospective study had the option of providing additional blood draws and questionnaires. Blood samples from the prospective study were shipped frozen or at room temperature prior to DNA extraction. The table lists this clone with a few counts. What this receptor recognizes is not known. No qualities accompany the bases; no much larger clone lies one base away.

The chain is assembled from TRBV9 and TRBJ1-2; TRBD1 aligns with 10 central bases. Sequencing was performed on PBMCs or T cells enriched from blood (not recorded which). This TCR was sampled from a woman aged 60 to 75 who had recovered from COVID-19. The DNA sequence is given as TGTGCCAGCAGCGTAGAACCGGGACAGGGGTCCGGCTACACCTTC. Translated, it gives CASSVEPGQGSGYTF.